The 25 T cell receptor beta chains below were found in one sample sequenced in a study of blood T cell repertoires in COVID-19. Profiled with immunoSEQ multiplex PCR; TCRdb holds only in-frame clones, not every one. The profile shows around 250,000 clones, about nine tenths of them singletons. The sample consisted of peripheral blood. These TCRs come from a woman in her twenties or thirties with active or convalescent COVID-19.

DNA for the CDR3: TGTGCCTTCCAGGGACAGCCGGACTCTGGAAACACCATATATTTT. It codes for CAFQGQPDSGNTIYF. The chain links TRBV30 to TRBJ1-3; 7 nucleotides line up with TRBD1. Germline V gene data show CDR1 as GTSNPN and CDR2 as SVGIG (reference sequence). The CDR3 extends over 15 amino acids. The junction had 9 bases not matched to a gene; V was cut back by 7 bases and J by 0 bases.

This chain connects TRBV6-5 to TRBJ1-3; 7 bases line up with TRBD1. V shed 2 bases and J 9 bases; nucleotides not matched to a gene: 7. Germline values: CDR1 MNHEY, CDR2 SVGAGI. The CDR3 sequence is 14 residues long. CDR3 region: CASSYRDRKGTIYF. CDR3 sequence (DNA): TGTGCCAGCAGTTACCGGGACAGAAAGGGCACCATATATTTT.

The count of this clone is one. The chain links TRBV7-2 to TRBJ2-7; TRBD1 agrees at 7 bases. The CDR3 consists of 15 residues. After removal of 5 bases from V and 4 bases from J, the junction contained 11 bases not matched to a gene. Germline CDR1 and CDR2: SGHTA and FQGNSA. CDR3 in amino acids: CASSQEQGHYYEQYF. CDR3 bases: TGTGCCAGCAGCCAAGAACAGGGGCACTATTACGAGCAGTACTTC. The entire variable domain, with the rest obtained from reference TRBV7-2 and TRBJ2-7, is as follows: GAGVSQSPSNKVTEKGKDVELRCDPISGHTALYWYRQSLGQGLEFLIYFQGNSAPDKSGLPSDRFSAERTGGSVSTLTIQRTQQEDSAVYLCASSQEQGHYYEQYFGPGTRLTVT.

This clone occurred a few times. The rearrangement joins TRBV5-8 to TRBJ2-3; 7 nucleotides agree with TRBD1. Losses at the gene ends were 9 bases for V and 0 bases for J; bases not matched to a gene: 10. Germline values: CDR1 SGHTS, CDR2 YDEGEE. CDR3 length equals 15 residues. The CDR3 here is CAIPDRAPSTDTQYF. CDR3 DNA sequence: TGTGCCATCCCCGACAGGGCCCCTAGCACAGATACGCAGTATTTT.

The gene calls are TRBV11-2 and TRBJ2-7, with D perhaps matching TRBD2 (7 bases). Germline values: CDR1 SGHAT, CDR2 FQNNGV. The CDR3 length is 14 residues. V was trimmed by 5 bases and J by 7 bases, leaving 18 bases between them. Here the CDR3 DNA reads TGTGCCAGCAGCCAGATCCCGGGGGGCGGGGAGCAGTACTTC. Translation: CASSQIPGGGEQYF.

V usage is TRBV19 and J usage is TRBJ2-3, with 10 bases aligning to TRBD1. CDR1 is LNHDA and CDR2 is SQIVND in the germline V gene (reference sequence). V dropped 3 bases and J dropped 5; count of bases not matched to a gene: 5. The CDR3 runs to 15 residues. CDR3 amino acids: CASSIWTGGGDTQYF. The CDR3, as DNA: TGTGCCAGTAGTATCTGGACAGGGGGAGGAGATACGCAGTATTTT. Full variable domain (missing parts from reference TRBV19 and TRBJ2-3): DGGITQSPKYLFRKEGQNVTLSCEQNLNHDAMYWYRQDPGQGLRLIYYSQIVNDFQKGDIAEGYSVSREKKESFPLTVTSAQKNPTAFYLCASSIWTGGGDTQYFGPGTRLTVL.

This chain uses TRBV6-5 with TRBJ2-5, with 7 bases lining up with TRBD1. Trimming at V came to 5 bases and at J to 4 bases, leaving 4 bases not matched to a gene. This CDR3 comprises 13 residues. The germline V gene has CDR1 MNHEY and CDR2 SVGAGI. The CDR3 DNA follows: TGTGCCAGCAGTCCGACAGGGACAGAGACCCAGTACTTC. It encodes CASSPTGTETQYF.

CDR3 protein: CASSLVQGQNTEAFF. Here the CDR3 DNA reads TGTGCCAGCAGCTTGGTACAGGGCCAGAACACTGAAGCTTTCTTT. V is TRBV11-2 and J is TRBJ1-1; possibly TRBD1 for D (6 bases). The CDR3 extends over 15 amino acids. Trimming cost V 3 bases and J 1 base, with 12 bases left between them. Germline CDR1 and CDR2: SGHAT and FQNNGV. Full variable domain (rest looked up from reference TRBV11-2 and TRBJ1-1): EAGVAQSPRYKIIEKRQSVAFWCNPISGHATLYWYQQILGQGPKLLIQFQNNGVVDDSQLPKDRFSAERLKGVDSTLKIQPAKLEDSAVYLCASSLVQGQNTEAFFGQGTRLTVV.

The V call is TRBV6-2 or TRBV6-3, the J call TRBJ1-5, with 9 bases lining up with TRBD1. CDR1 is MNHEY, CDR2 SVGEGT, per germline. This CDR3 contains 14 residues. V was pared by 3 bases and J by 7 bases, with 4 bases of the junction left unmatched. CDR3 loop: CASSYWDRDQPQHF. In DNA, the CDR3 is TGTGCCAGCAGTTATTGGGACAGGGACCAGCCCCAGCATTTT.

As for this clone: Distinct nucleotide sequences in the sample also encode this CDR3. The chain links TRBV9 to TRBJ1-5, with 8 bases matching TRBD1. The CDR3 length is 14 residues. From germline, CDR1 is SGDLS and CDR2 YYNGEE. V lost 0 bases and J lost 4; bases outside the gene matches: 0. The CDR3 region is CASSVGTGNQPQHF. For the CDR3, the DNA is TGTGCCAGCAGCGTAGGGACAGGGAATCAGCCCCAGCATTTT.

CDR3 DNA: TGTGCCAGCAGCCCCCCCGGAGCGGGGTCAGATACGCAGTATTTT. It translates to CASSPPGAGSDTQYF. This rearrangement joins TRBV6-2 or TRBV6-3 to TRBJ2-3; 7 bases map to TRBD2. J gave up 4 bases and V 6 bases, and 10 bases lay outside the gene matches. In germline, CDR1 is MNHEY, CDR2 SVGEGT. This CDR3 region has 15 residues.

The rearrangement links TRBV23-1 to TRBJ1-2; D possibly corresponds to TRBD1 (6 bases). TRBV23-1 is an ORF; its function is uncertain. V lost 4 bases and J 4 bases, leaving 16 bases between the germline ends. The CDR3 sequence is 15 residues long. The CDR3 region has the DNA TGCGCCAGCAGTCTTAGGCGGGGGGCAGGCTATGGCTACACCTTC. It codes for CASSLRRGAGYGYTF.

The V gene is TRBV28, the J gene TRBJ2-7; TRBD1 matches 8 bases. The germline CDR1 and CDR2 sequences are MDHEN and SYDVKM. The CDR3 is 17 residues long. V was pared by 4 bases and J by 6 bases, with 17 bases of the junction left unmatched. CDR3 amino acids: CASSSVTPGQAPSEQYF. The DNA of the CDR3 is TGTGCCAGCAGTTCCGTCACCCCGGGACAGGCCCCGAGCGAGCAGTACTTC. The variable domain in full, with the rest retrieved from reference TRBV28 and TRBJ2-7, is DVKVTQSSRYLVKRTGEKVFLECVQDMDHENMFWYRQDPGLGLRLIYFSYDVKMKEKGDIPEGYSVSREKKERFSLILESASTNQTSMYLCASSSVTPGQAPSEQYFGPGTRLTVT.

The V and J genes are TRBV9 and TRBJ2-7; maybe TRBD1 (5 bases). Germline V CDR1 and CDR2: SGDLS, YYNGEE. This CDR3 region has 14 residues. Trimming stripped 0 bases from V and 2 bases from J, with 9 bases between. CDR3 amino acids: CASSVGEGAYEQYF. DNA of the CDR3: TGTGCCAGCAGCGTAGGTGAAGGGGCCTACGAGCAGTACTTC.

The rearrangement links TRBV7-2 to TRBJ2-3; no reliable D call. Between the trimmed V and J ends, which lost 7 bases and 0 bases, there was a span of 11 bases. CDR1 is SGHTA and CDR2 is FQGNSA in the germline V gene. This CDR3 region has 14 residues. DNA for the CDR3: TGTGCCAGCACCCGCGGCGGAAGCACAGATACGCAGTATTTT. Translation: CASTRGGSTDTQYF.

The rearrangement uses TRBV4-2 and TRBJ1-2; TRBD1 matches at 9 bases. The CDR3 consists of 15 residues. Germline loops: CDR1 LGHNA, CDR2 YNFKEQ. Trimming took 2 bases from V and 6 from J; bases not matched to a gene: 7. CDR3 bases: TGTGCCAGCAGCCAATTCGGACAGGGGTTGAATGGCTACACCTTC. Amino acids: CASSQFGQGLNGYTF.

This chain uses TRBV2 with TRBJ1-6; TRBD1 agrees at 8 bases. Germline trimming cut 10 bases from V and 7 bases from J; bases unmatched to any gene: 9. The germline gives CDR1 SNHLY, CDR2 FYNNEI. The CDR3 loop spans 14 amino acids. The CDR3 region is CATGVRQGNSPLHF. CDR3 nucleotide sequence: TGTGCCACCGGGGTACGACAGGGGAATTCACCCCTCCACTTT. The full variable domain, completed using reference TRBV2 and TRBJ1-6, is EPEVTQTPSHQVTQMGQEVILRCVPISNHLYFYWYRQILGQKVEFLVSFYNNEISEKSEIFDDQFSVERPDGSNFTLKIRSTKLEDSAMYFCATGVRQGNSPLHFGNGTRLTVT.

The rearrangement uses TRBV5-1 and TRBJ2-7; possible D gene TRBD1, 6 bases. The CDR3 consists of 15 residues. Germline CDR1 and CDR2: SGHRS and YFSETQ. Trimming took 0 bases from V and 0 from J, leaving 10 bases between them. CDR3 bases: TGCGCCAGCAGCTTGGCCAGGGGTAACTCCTACGAGCAGTACTTC. Translating it yields CASSLARGNSYEQYF.

This rearrangement joins TRBV4-2 to TRBJ2-5; 11 bases line up with TRBD2. The CDR3 loop spans 17 amino acids. The germline V gene has CDR1 LGHNA and CDR2 YNFKEQ. Trimming at V came to 2 bases and at J to 2 bases, leaving 7 bases not matched to a gene. The CDR3 DNA follows: TGTGCCAGCAGCCAATGGCTAGCGGGGGGCCAACAAGAGACCCAGTACTTC. Protein product: CASSQWLAGGQQETQYF.

V and J are TRBV7-2 and TRBJ2-2; TRBD1 aligns across 8 bases. Germline trimming cut 2 bases from V and 4 bases from J; bases unmatched to any gene: 9. The CDR3 is 17 amino acids. Germline V CDR1 and CDR2: SGHTA, FQGNSA. The CDR3 nucleotides are TGTGCCAGCAGCTTAAGCTCAGGGGGCGGTAGCACCGGGGAGCTGTTTTTT. Protein sequence: CASSLSSGGGSTGELFF. Complete variable domain (other parts from reference TRBV7-2 and TRBJ2-2): GAGVSQSPSNKVTEKGKDVELRCDPISGHTALYWYRQSLGQGLEFLIYFQGNSAPDKSGLPSDRFSAERTGGSVSTLTIQRTQQEDSAVYLCASSLSSGGGSTGELFFGEGSRLTVL.

V is TRBV30 and J is TRBJ2-1; D is perhaps TRBD2 (5 bases). The CDR3 is 11 residues long. The V end was cut by 5 bases, the J end by 7 bases, with 9 bases between. The germline V gene has CDR1 GTSNPN and CDR2 SVGIG (reference sequence). The CDR3 sequence: CAWGTGNEQFF. The DNA for the CDR3 is TGTGCCTGGGGTACGGGAAATGAGCAGTTCTTC.

The rearrangement links TRBV2 to TRBJ1-5; maybe TRBD1 (5 bases). Trimming left V 6 bases short and J 7 bases short, with 13 bases between. The CDR3 length is 13 residues. Germline CDR1 SNHLY, CDR2 FYNNEI. The CDR3 DNA reads TGTGCCAGCAGGGGGTGGGGGGGGCAGCCCCAGCATTTT. Encoded protein: CASRGWGGQPQHF.

This chain links TRBV6-2 or TRBV6-3 with TRBJ1-4; no reliable D call. Trimming removed 5 bases at V and 6 bases at J, with 16 bases between. Germline V CDR1 and CDR2: MNHEY, SVGEGT. The CDR3 sequence is 15 residues long. The CDR3 DNA reads as TGTGCCAGCAGTCCATCCCTAAGAGATGATGAAAAACTGTTTTTT. It specifies CASSPSLRDDEKLFF.

This chain links TRBV7-9 with TRBJ1-2; D perhaps matches TRBD1 (5 bases). Germline CDR1 SEHNR, CDR2 FQNEAQ (reference sequence). V dropped 4 bases and J dropped 1 base, with 13 bases sitting between them. The CDR3 is 15 residues long. DNA of the CDR3: TGTGCCAGCAGCTCCCGACAGCACCTTAACTATGGCTACACCTTC. Its protein is CASSSRQHLNYGYTF.

This CDR3 reads CASRRDANEKLFF. As DNA, the CDR3 is TGTGCCAGTAGGAGGGACGCTAATGAAAAACTGTTTTTT. V is TRBV2 and J is TRBJ1-4; D perhaps matches TRBD1 (5 bases). V was pared by 9 bases and J by 3 bases, with 11 bases between. Germline V lookup: CDR1 SNHLY, CDR2 FYNNEI. The CDR3 extends over 13 amino acids.